Included here is one T cell receptor (beta chain) sequence, with context. Membership in each cohort depended on participant-reported clinical history. The sample comes from a study of blood T cell repertoires in COVID-19. Study-level information: Whether acute or convalescent, the COVID-19 samples came from the United States, Italy and Spain. PBMCs, B-cell-depleted T cells, or T cells provided the cDNA or gDNA that made up the material.

Authors' data handling: Amplifying reference gene primers gave estimates of nucleated cell counts. Clones were read by immunoSEQ multiplex PCR, and TCRdb kept only the in-frame ones, dropping some. The V and J calls and the clone size are those of that table, but D and trimming were determined from the DNA. The sample consists of approximately 220,000 clones, 70% to 90% of them appearing once. The CDR3 consists of 17 residues. Germline CDR1 reads MDHEN; CDR2 reads SYDVKM. V was clipped by 4 bases and J by 6 bases, with 25 bases between them. The source material was PBMCs or T cells enriched from blood (not recorded which). The chain combines TRBV28 with TRBJ2-7; the D gene is possibly TRBD2 (6 bases). This receptor was taken from a woman between 40 and 55 years old with acute COVID-19. The CDR3 spells CASSSRRREAPGREQYF. CDR3 bases: TGTGCCAGCAGTTCCAGACGAAGGGAGGCCCCAGGTCGCGAGCAGTACTTC. The entire variable domain, with the rest obtained from reference TRBV28 and TRBJ2-7, is as follows: DVKVTQSSRYLVKRTGEKVFLECVQDMDHENMFWYRQDPGLGLRLIYFSYDVKMKEKGDIPEGYSVSREKKERFSLILESASTNQTSMYLCASSSRRREAPGREQYFGPGTRLTVT.